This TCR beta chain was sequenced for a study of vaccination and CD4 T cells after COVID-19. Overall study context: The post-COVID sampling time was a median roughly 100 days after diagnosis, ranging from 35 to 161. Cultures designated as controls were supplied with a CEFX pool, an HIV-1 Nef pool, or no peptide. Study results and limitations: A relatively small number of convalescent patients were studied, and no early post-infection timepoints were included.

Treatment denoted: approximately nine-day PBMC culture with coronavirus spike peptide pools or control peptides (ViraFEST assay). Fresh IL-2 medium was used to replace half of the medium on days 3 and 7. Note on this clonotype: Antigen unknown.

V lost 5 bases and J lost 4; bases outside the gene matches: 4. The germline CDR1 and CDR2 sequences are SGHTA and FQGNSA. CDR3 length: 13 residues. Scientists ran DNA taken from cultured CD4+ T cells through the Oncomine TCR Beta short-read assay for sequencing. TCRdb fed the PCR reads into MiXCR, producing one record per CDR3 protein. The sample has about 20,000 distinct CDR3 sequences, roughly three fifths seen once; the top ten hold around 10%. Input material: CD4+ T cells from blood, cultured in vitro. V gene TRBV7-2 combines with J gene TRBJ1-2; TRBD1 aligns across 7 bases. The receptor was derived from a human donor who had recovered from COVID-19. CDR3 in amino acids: CASSRPGGYGYTF. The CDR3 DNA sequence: TGTGCCAGCAGCCGCCCAGGGGGCTATGGCTACACCTTC.